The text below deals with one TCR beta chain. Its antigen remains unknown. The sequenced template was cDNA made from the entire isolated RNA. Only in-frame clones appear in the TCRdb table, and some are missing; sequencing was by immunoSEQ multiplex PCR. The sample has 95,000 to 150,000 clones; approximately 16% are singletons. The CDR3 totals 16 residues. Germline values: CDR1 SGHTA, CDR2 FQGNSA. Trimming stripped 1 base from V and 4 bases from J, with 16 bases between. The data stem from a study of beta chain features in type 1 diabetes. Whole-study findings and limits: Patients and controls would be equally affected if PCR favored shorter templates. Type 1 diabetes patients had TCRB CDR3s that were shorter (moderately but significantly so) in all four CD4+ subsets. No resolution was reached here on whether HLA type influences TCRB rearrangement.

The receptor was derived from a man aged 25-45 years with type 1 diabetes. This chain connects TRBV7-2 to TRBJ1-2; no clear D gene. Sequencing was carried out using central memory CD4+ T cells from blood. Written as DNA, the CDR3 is TGTGCCAGCAGCTTAGTCGCCTCCCAAACAGTCTATGGCTACACCTTC. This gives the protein CASSLVASQTVYGYTF.